The 18 T cell receptor beta chains in this list originate from one sample, sequenced in a study of T cells in women clearing cervical HPV infection. Profiling relied on immunoSEQ multiplex PCR, and the TCRdb table lists in-frame clones only, not all of them. The table lists 45,000 to 50,000 clones, with less than 40% in the top ten. Sequenced material: blood buffy coat. Receptor source: a woman aged 18 to 75 with a cervical HPV16 infection that either progressed to CIN3+ or cleared (not recorded which).

A remark on this clone: The CDR3 goes on 3 residues after the read ends, and that part is filled in from the germline J gene. V and J are TRBV7-9 and TRBJ1-1, with a possible D match to TRBD1 (6 bases). The CDR3 extends over 14 amino acids. Per germline, CDR1 SEHNR and CDR2 FQNEAQ (reference sequence). V gave up 6 bases and J gave up 0 bases, with 11 bases separating them. CDR3 bases read: TGTGCCAGCAGATACGGGACATTGAACACTGAA. It codes for CASRYGTLNTE. The full-length CDR3 reads as CASRYGTLNTEAFF.

As regards this clone: Read data end 3 residues before the CDR3 end; the end is taken from the germline J gene. V is TRBV28 and J is TRBJ1-5, with 8 bases that match TRBD1. The V gene's germline CDR1 is MDHEN and CDR2 SYDVKM. V lost 6 bases, J lost 1 base, and 11 bases stayed unmatched. The CDR3 contains 17 residues. CDR3 DNA, as far as it was read: TGTGCCAGCAGCCCGGACAGGGAAGTATTGAGCAATCAGCCC. It translates to CASSPDREVLSNQP. The entire CDR3 is CASSPDREVLSNQPQHF.

On this clone itself: The read comes to an end 3 residues before the CDR3 does, leaving the germline J gene to fill in the end. The chain employs TRBV19 and TRBJ1-2; the match to TRBD1 covers 7 bases. Trimming cost V 3 bases and J 1 base; bases outside gene matches: 2. From germline, CDR1 is LNHDA and CDR2 SQIVND (reference sequence). This CDR3 spans 14 amino acids. CDR3 DNA, as far as it was read: TGTGCCAGTAGTATGACAGGGAGTAACTATGGC. Its translation is CASSMTGSNYG. The complete CDR3 protein is CASSMTGSNYGYTF.

Note on this clone: The read comes to an end 3 residues before the CDR3 does, leaving the germline J gene to fill in the end. The V gene is TRBV11-2, the J gene TRBJ2-7; D call uncertain. Germline CDR1 and CDR2: SGHAT and FQNNGV. Trimming shortened V by 0 bases and J by 4 bases, and 10 bases separated the two germline ends. The CDR3 spans 14 residues. The part of the CDR3 DNA that was read is TGTGCCAGCAGCTTAGAGGCAGGATCTTACGAG. It yields the protein CASSLEAGSYE. The full CDR3 reads CASSLEAGSYEQYF.

A note on this clone: An end of the junction differs from the germline gene, which may be a read error. Sequencing ends 3 residues short of the CDR3 end; the germline J gene provides the rest. The gene calls are TRBV6-2 or TRBV6-3 and TRBJ2-2, with D perhaps TRBD2 (6 bases). The CDR3 has 14 residues. CDR1 MNHEY and CDR2 SVGEGT come from the germline V gene. CDR3 amino acids: CASTGVAKTGELFF. Incomplete CDR3 DNA: TGTGCCAGCACGGGGGTAGCGAAGACCGGGGAG.

A remark on this clone: The read falls 3 residues short of the CDR3 end, and the missing part is taken from the germline J gene. The chain uses TRBV7-3 and TRBJ2-2; TRBD2 matches 8 bases. This CDR3 is 17 amino acids long. Trimming removed 7 bases from V and 3 bases from J; junction bases left unmatched: 13. Germline assignment: CDR1 SGHTA and CDR2 FQGTGA. The CDR3 spells CASKILAGLGDTGELFF. The CDR3 bases that were read are TGTGCCAGCAAAATTTTAGCGGGGTTGGGGGACACCGGGGAG.

Comment on this clone: Sequencing ends 3 residues short of the CDR3 end; the germline J gene provides the rest. The rearrangement links TRBV4-1 to TRBJ2-3; 7 bases map to TRBD1. The germline V gene has CDR1 MGHRA and CDR2 YSYEKL. The length of the CDR3 is 16 residues. V dropped 3 bases and J dropped 2; count of bases not matched to a gene: 8. This chain's CDR3 is CASSHDRDSHTDTQYF. The CDR3 DNA, read in part, is TGCGCCAGCAGCCATGACCGGGACAGCCACACAGATACG.

A note on this clone: The CDR3 is cut off 3 residues early in the read; its end comes from the germline J gene. The V and J genes are TRBV30 and TRBJ2-7; TRBD1 aligns across 8 bases. Germline lookup yields CDR1 GTSNPN and CDR2 SVGIG (reference sequence). The CDR3 sequence is 14 residues long. V was pared by 5 bases and J by 0 bases, with 6 bases of the junction left unmatched. The covered CDR3 bases are TGTGCCTGGGGAGTTGGGACAGGCTCCTACGAG. Its protein product is CAWGVGTGSYE. From start to end, the CDR3 is CAWGVGTGSYEQYF.

To note about this clone: The missing CDR3 end, 3 residues past where the read stops, is filled in from the germline J gene. The chain joins TRBV30 to TRBJ2-3; D is undetermined. This CDR3 contains 13 residues. CDR1 is GTSNPN and CDR2 is SVGIG in the germline V gene (reference sequence). The covered CDR3 bases are TGTGCCTGGAACATTCTCCAGGATCAGCCG. Protein product: CAWNILQDQP. In full, the CDR3 reads CAWNILQDQPQYF.

A word on this clone: The read gets to within 3 residues of the CDR3 end, and the germline J gene fills in the rest. Other DNA variants within this sample encode the same CDR3. The V gene is TRBV29-1, the J gene TRBJ2-5; 10 nucleotides match TRBD2. The CDR3 has 13 amino acids. The trim removed 6 bases at V and 5 bases at J, leaving 6 bases unmatched. Germline CDR1 reads SQVTM; CDR2 reads ANQGSEA. The DNA read from the CDR3 is TGCAGCGTGATGCTGACTAGCGGGGAGACC. As protein: CSVMLTSGET. The CDR3 as a whole reads CSVMLTSGETQYF.

With respect to this clone: Read coverage stops 3 residues before the CDR3 terminus; the germline J gene supplies the remainder. The rearrangement links TRBV11-1 to TRBJ2-3; D perhaps matches TRBD2 (5 bases). CDR3 length: 14 amino acids. Germline values: CDR1 SGHAT, CDR2 FQDESV (reference sequence). V was trimmed by 6 bases and J by 2 bases, leaving 12 bases between them. CDR3 DNA (partial): TGTGCCAGCAGGTATAGGACTGTCACAGATACG. Translation gives CASRYRTVTDT. The CDR3 as a whole reads CASRYRTVTDTQYF.

Of note for this clone: The CDR3 end falls 3 residues outside the read, so it is completed with the germline J gene. The chain has TRBV30 and TRBJ2-3, with no clear D. The CDR3 length is 15 residues. Germline values: CDR1 GTSNPN, CDR2 SVGIG (reference sequence). The CDR3 DNA, read in part, is TGTGCCTGGAGTGTAGGTCAGGTCTTCAATCAGCCG. Translating gives CAWSVGQVFNQP. The full CDR3 is CAWSVGQVFNQPQYF.

Concerning this clone: The read stops 3 residues short of the end of the CDR3; the missing end is completed from the germline J gene. The chain employs TRBV30 and TRBJ2-5; D may be TRBD1 (7 bases). This CDR3 spans 13 amino acids. Germline V lookup: CDR1 GTSNPN, CDR2 SVGIG (reference sequence). Trimming pared 4 bases from V and 5 bases from J, leaving 14 bases between. The CDR3 sequence: CAWNQAGGETQYF. Incomplete CDR3 DNA: TGTGCCTGGAATCAGGCAGGGGGGGAGACC.

In the case of this clone: The read ends 3 residues early relative to the CDR3; the germline J gene fills the gap. The rearrangement joins TRBV6-2 or TRBV6-3 to TRBJ2-7, with 12 bases aligning to TRBD2. With V trimmed by 3 bases and J by 2 bases, 5 bases remained unmatched. The CDR3 loop spans 16 amino acids. Germline loops: CDR1 MNHEY, CDR2 SVGEGT. The sequenced CDR3 bases are TGTGCCAGCAGTTATTCTAGCGGGAGGGGGCCCTACGAG. Amino acids: CASSYSSGRGPYE. The CDR3 in its entirety is CASSYSSGRGPYEQYF.

As for this clone: The missing CDR3 end, 3 residues past where the read stops, is filled in from the germline J gene. This chain links TRBV6-1 with TRBJ2-3; 7 bases line up with TRBD2. Germline values: CDR1 MNHNS, CDR2 SASEGT. This CDR3 is 13 amino acids long. V shed 4 bases and J 6 bases; nucleotides not matched to a gene: 4. This chain's CDR3 is CASSGTSRDTQYF. The DNA read from the CDR3 is TGTGCCAGCAGTGGGACTAGTAGGGATACG.

To note about this clone: Sequencing ends 3 residues short of the CDR3 end; the germline J gene provides the rest. This chain joins TRBV7-9 and TRBJ2-2; TRBD2 might be the D (5 bases). CDR1 and CDR2 from the germline V gene are SEHNR and FQNEAQ (reference sequence). The CDR3 spans 12 residues. V shed 5 bases and J shed 6 bases, with 7 bases lying between them. The CDR3 sequence is CASSEGSGELFF. The DNA read from the CDR3 is TGTGCCAGCAGCGAGGGTTCCGGGGAG.

Notes on this clone: The read terminates 3 residues ahead of where the CDR3 ends, so the germline J gene completes it. This chain uses TRBV5-1 with TRBJ2-5; 9 bases agree with TRBD2. Germline V gene lookup returns CDR1 SGHRS and CDR2 YFSETQ. CDR3 size: 16 residues. V dropped 0 bases and J dropped 5; count of bases not matched to a gene: 8. CDR3 DNA (partial): TGCGCCAGCAGCTTGGAGTCTAGCGGGGCGGGGGAGACC. It specifies CASSLESSGAGET. The entire CDR3 sequence reads CASSLESSGAGETQYF. Based on the CDR3 plus reference TRBV5-1 and TRBJ2-5, the full variable domain is KAGVTQTPRYLIKTRGQQVTLSCSPISGHRSVSWYQQTPGQGLQFLFEYFSETQRNKGNFPGRFSGRQFSNSRSEMNVSTLELGDSALYLCASSLESSGAGETQYFGPGTRLLVL.

A note on this clone: Sequencing ends 3 residues short of the CDR3 end; the germline J gene provides the rest. The genes are TRBV10-3 and TRBJ1-6, with D unclear. The CDR3 consists of 15 residues. Germline V gives CDR1 ENHRY, CDR2 SYGVKD. Trimming cost V 4 bases and J 7 bases, with 14 bases left between them. The CDR3: CAISVDGSKNSPLHF. CDR3 DNA, as far as it was read: TGTGCCATCAGTGTCGACGGGTCGAAGAATTCACCC.